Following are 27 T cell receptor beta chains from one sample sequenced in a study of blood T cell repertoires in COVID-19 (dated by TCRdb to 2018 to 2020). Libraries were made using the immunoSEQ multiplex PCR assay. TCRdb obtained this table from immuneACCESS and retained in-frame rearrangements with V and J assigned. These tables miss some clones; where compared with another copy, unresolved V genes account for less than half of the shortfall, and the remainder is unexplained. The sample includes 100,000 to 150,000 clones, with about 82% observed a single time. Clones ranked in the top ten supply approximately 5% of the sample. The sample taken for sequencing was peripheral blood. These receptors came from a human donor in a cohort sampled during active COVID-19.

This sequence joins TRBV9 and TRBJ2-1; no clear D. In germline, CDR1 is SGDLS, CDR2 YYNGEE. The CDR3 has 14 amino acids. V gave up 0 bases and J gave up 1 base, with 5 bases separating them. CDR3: CASSVESSYNEQFF. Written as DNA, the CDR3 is TGTGCCAGCAGCGTAGAGAGTTCCTACAATGAGCAGTTCTTC.

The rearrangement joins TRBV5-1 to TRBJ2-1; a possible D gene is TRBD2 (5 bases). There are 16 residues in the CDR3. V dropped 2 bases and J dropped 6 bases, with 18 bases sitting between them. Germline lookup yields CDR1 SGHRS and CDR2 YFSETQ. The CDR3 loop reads CASSLVSGSSPNEQFF. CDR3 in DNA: TGCGCCAGCAGCTTAGTGAGCGGATCGAGCCCCAATGAGCAGTTCTTC.

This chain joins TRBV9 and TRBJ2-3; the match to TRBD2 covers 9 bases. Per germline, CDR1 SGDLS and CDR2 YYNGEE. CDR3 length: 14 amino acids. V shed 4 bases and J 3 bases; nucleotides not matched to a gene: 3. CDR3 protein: CASSLGLATDTQYF. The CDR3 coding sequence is TGTGCCAGCAGCTTGGGACTAGCAACAGATACGCAGTATTTT.

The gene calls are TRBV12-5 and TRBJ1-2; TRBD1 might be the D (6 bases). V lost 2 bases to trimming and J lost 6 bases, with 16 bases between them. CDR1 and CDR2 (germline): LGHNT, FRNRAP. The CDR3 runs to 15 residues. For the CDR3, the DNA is TGTGCTAGTGGTTTGATTGGGGCAGGGGAGAATGGCTACACCTTC. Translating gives CASGLIGAGENGYTF.

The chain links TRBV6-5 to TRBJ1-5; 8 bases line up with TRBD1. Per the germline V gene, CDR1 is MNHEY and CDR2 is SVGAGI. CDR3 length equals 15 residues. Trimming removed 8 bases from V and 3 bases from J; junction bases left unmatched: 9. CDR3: CASGLEGQANQPQHF. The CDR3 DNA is TGTGCCAGCGGTTTAGAGGGACAGGCCAATCAGCCCCAGCATTTT.

The CDR3 is CASREGLAGLDEQFF. CDR3 nucleotide sequence: TGTGCCAGCAGAGAAGGACTAGCGGGACTCGATGAGCAGTTCTTC. The chain is built from TRBV5-4 and TRBJ2-1, with 12 bases fitting TRBD2. This CDR3 region has 15 residues. Germline CDR1 SGHNT, CDR2 YYREEE (reference sequence). Germline trimming cut 5 bases from V and 8 bases from J; bases unmatched to any gene: 8.

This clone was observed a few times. The CDR3 sequence is CATRGVREGRYEQYF. CDR3 DNA: TGTGCCACCCGGGGCGTACGGGAGGGCCGGTACGAGCAGTACTTC. The J gene is TRBJ2-7, the V gene TRBV27; TRBD2 agrees at 8 bases. The CDR3 is 15 residues long. Germline lookup yields CDR1 MNHEY and CDR2 SMNVEV (reference sequence). With 10 bases clipped from V and 4 bases from J, the junction kept 15 bases outside the gene matches.

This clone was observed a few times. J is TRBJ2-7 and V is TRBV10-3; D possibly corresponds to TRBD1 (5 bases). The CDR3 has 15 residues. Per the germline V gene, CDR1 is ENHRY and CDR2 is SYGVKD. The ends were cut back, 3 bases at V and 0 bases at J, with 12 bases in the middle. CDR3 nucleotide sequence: TGTGCCATCAGTGACTCAGGGCAAAGCTCCTACGAGCAGTACTTC. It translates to CAISDSGQSSYEQYF.

Here the CDR3 reads CASSQEFSAGGGTEAFF. The CDR3 bases are TGTGCCAGCAGCCAAGAATTTTCGGCAGGGGGCGGCACTGAAGCTTTCTTT. The chain links TRBV3-1 (or the pseudogene TRBV3-2) to TRBJ1-1, with 8 bases matching TRBD1. The CDR3 extends over 17 amino acids. CDR1 LGHDT and CDR2 YNNKEL come from the germline V gene (reference sequence). V shed 0 bases, J shed 4 bases, and the junction held 10 bases outside the gene matches.

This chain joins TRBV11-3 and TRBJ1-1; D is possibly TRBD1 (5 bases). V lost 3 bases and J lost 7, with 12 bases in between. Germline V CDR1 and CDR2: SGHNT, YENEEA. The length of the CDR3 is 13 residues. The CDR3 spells CASSFGSGGEAFF. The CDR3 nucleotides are TGTGCCAGCAGCTTTGGATCGGGGGGTGAAGCTTTCTTT.

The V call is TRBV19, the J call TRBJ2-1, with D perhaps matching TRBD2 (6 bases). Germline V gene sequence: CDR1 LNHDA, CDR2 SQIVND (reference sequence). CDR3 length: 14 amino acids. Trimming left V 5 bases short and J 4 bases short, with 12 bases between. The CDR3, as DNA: TGTGCCAGTAGTCGGCGCGGGACGTACAATGAGCAGTTCTTC. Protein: CASSRRGTYNEQFF.

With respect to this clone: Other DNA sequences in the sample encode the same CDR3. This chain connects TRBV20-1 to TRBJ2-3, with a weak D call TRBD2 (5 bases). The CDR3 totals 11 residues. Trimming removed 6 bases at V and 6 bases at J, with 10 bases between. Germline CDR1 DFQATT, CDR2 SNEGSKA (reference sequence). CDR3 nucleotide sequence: TGCAGTGCCGCGGGCGGGGATACGCAGTATTTT. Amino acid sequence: CSAAGGDTQYF.

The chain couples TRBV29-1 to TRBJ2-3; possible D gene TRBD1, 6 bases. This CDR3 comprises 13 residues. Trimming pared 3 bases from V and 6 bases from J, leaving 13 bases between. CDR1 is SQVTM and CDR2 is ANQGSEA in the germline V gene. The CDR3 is CSVEVGGLDTQYF. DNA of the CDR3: TGCAGCGTTGAGGTAGGGGGATTGGATACGCAGTATTTT.

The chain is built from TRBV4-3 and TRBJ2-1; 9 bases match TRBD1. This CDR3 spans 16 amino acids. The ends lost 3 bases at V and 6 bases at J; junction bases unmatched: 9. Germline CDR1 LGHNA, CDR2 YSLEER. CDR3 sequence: CASSHLDRDRVNEQFF. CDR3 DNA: TGCGCCAGCAGCCACCTAGACAGGGACAGGGTCAATGAGCAGTTCTTC.

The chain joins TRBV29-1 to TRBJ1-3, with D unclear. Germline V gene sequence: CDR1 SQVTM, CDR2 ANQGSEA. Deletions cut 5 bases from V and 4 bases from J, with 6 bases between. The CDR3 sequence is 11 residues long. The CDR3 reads CSVKIGNTIYF. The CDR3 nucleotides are TGCAGCGTTAAAATAGGAAACACCATATATTTT.

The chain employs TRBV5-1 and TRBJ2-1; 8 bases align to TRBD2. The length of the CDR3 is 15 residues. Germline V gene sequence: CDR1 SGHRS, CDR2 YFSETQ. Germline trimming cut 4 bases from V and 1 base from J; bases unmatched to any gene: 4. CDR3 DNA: TGCGCCAGCAGCGTCTCTAGCGGGTCCTACAATGAGCAGTTCTTC. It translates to CASSVSSGSYNEQFF. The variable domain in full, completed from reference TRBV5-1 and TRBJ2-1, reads KAGVTQTPRYLIKTRGQQVTLSCSPISGHRSVSWYQQTPGQGLQFLFEYFSETQRNKGNFPGRFSGRQFSNSRSEMNVSTLELGDSALYLCASSVSSGSYNEQFFGPGTRLTVL.

CDR3 in amino acids: CAIGRASGSSYNEQFF. CDR3 bases: TGTGCCATCGGAAGGGCTAGCGGGAGCTCCTACAATGAGCAGTTCTTC. J is TRBJ2-1 and V is TRBV10-3; 10 bases are shared with TRBD2. The CDR3 has 16 residues. Germline V gene data show CDR1 as ENHRY and CDR2 as SYGVKD. J lost 0 bases, V lost 8 bases, and 7 bases had no gene match.

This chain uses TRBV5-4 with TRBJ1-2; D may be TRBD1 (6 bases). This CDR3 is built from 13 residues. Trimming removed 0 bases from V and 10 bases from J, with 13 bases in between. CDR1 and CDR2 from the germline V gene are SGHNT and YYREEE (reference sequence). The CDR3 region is CASSLAGGDHYTF. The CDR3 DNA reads TGTGCCAGCAGCTTGGCTGGGGGCGATCACTACACCTTC. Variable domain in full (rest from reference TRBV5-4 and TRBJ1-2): ETGVTQSPTHLIKTRGQQVTLRCSSQSGHNTVSWYQQALGQGPQFIFQYYREEENGRGNFPPRFSGLQFPNYSSELNVNALELDDSALYLCASSLAGGDHYTFGSGTRLTVV.

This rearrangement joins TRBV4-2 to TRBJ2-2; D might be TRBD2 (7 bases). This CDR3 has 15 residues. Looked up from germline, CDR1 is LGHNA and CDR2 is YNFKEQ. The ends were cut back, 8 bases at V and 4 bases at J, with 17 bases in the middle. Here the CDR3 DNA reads TGTGCCAGCGGGCCCGGGGGGCGCGGCACCGGGGAGCTGTTTTTT. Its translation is CASGPGGRGTGELFF.

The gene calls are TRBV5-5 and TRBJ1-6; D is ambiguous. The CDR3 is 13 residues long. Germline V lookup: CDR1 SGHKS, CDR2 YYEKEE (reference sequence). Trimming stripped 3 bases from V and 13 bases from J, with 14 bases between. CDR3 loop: CASSYSGRPPLHF. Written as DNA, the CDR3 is TGTGCCAGCAGCTACTCCGGGAGACCGCCCCTCCACTTT.

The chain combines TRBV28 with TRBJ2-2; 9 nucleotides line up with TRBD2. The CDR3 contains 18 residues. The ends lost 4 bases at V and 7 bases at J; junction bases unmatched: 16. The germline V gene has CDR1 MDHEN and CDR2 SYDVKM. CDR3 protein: CASSSPWGGAGGFGELFF. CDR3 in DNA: TGTGCCAGCAGTTCCCCGTGGGGCGGAGCGGGAGGATTCGGGGAGCTGTTTTTT.

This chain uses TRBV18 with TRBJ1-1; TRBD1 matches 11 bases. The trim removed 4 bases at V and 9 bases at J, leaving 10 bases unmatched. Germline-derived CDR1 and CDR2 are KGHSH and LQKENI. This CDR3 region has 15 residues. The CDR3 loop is CASSLTTGTGGKAFF. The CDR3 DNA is TGTGCCAGCTCACTCACAACCGGGACAGGGGGTAAAGCTTTCTTT. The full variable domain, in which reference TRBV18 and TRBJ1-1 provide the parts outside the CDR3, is NAGVMQNPRHLVRRRGQEARLRCSPMKGHSHVYWYRQLPEEGLKFMVYLQKENIIDESGMPKERFSAEFPKEGPSILRIQQVVRGDSAAYFCASSLTTGTGGKAFFGQGTRLTVV.

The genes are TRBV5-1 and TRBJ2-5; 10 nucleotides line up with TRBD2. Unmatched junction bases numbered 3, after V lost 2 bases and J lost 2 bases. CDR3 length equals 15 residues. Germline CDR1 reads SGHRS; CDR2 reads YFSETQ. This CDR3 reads CASSFWTSGQETQYF. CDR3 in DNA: TGCGCCAGCAGCTTTTGGACTAGCGGACAAGAGACCCAGTACTTC.

CDR3 nucleotide sequence: TGTGCCAGCAGCGGGACAGGGAGGGCCTACAATGAGCAGTTCTTC. It encodes CASSGTGRAYNEQFF. The J gene is TRBJ2-1, the V gene TRBV28, with 9 positions matching TRBD1. The length of the CDR3 is 15 residues. The J segment lost 2 bases and the V segment lost 6 bases, leaving 5 bases of the junction unmatched. Per germline, CDR1 MDHEN and CDR2 SYDVKM.

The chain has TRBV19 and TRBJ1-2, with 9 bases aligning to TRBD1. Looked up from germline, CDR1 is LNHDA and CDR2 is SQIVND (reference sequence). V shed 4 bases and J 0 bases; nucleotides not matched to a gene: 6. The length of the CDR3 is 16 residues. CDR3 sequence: CASSKAGTGTNYGYTF. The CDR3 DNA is TGTGCCAGTAGTAAAGCCGGGACAGGGACTAACTATGGCTACACCTTC.

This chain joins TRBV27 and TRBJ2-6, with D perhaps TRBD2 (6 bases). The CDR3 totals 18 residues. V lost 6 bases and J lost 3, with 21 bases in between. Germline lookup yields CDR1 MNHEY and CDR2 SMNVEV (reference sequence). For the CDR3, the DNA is TGTGCCAGCAGCCGCGGGACGGCCCGGACGAGTGGGGCCAACGTCCTGACTTTC. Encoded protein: CASSRGTARTSGANVLTF.

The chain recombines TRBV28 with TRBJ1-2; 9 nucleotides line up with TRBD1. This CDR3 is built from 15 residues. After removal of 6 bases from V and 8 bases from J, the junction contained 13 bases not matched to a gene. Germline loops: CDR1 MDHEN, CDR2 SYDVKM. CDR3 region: CASSQTSTGGRGYTF. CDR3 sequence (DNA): TGTGCCAGCAGCCAAACCTCGACAGGGGGTCGAGGCTACACCTTC.